The 21 T cell receptor beta chains presented below share a single source sample, sequenced in a study of blood T cell repertoires in COVID-19. Data came from immunoSEQ multiplex PCR; TCRdb stores just in-frame clones and leaves some out. The sample yields roughly 180,000 clones, approximately 94% seen once. Specimen: peripheral blood. These receptors all come from a man under 40 with COVID-19, enrolled during active disease.

This clone was counted a single time. The chain has TRBV11-2 and TRBJ2-7; D is possibly TRBD2 (6 bases). Germline CDR1 SGHAT, CDR2 FQNNGV. Trimming cost V 6 bases and J 5 bases, with 11 bases left between them. The CDR3 length is 12 residues. CDR3 nucleotide sequence: TGTGCCAGCAGGACCGGGGGTGACGAGCAGTACTTC. It encodes CASRTGGDEQYF.

J is TRBJ2-5 and V is TRBV7-9; TRBD2 matches 12 bases. The trim removed 5 bases at V and 5 bases at J, leaving 3 bases unmatched. The CDR3 consists of 14 residues. From germline, CDR1 is SEHNR and CDR2 FQNEAQ (reference sequence). In nucleotides, the CDR3 is TGTGCCAGCAGCCCTACTAGCGGGGGGGAGACCCAGTACTTC. Protein: CASSPTSGGETQYF.

Of note for this clone: This sample also contains other DNA sequences that code for the same CDR3. CDR3 sequence: CASSLGQMNTEAFF. The CDR3 nucleotides are TGTGCCAGCAGCTTGGGACAGATGAACACTGAAGCTTTCTTT. This sequence joins TRBV7-9 and TRBJ1-1, with TRBD1 matching 7 bases. The germline V gene has CDR1 SEHNR and CDR2 FQNEAQ (reference sequence). Trimming at V came to 3 bases and at J to 0 bases, leaving 1 base not matched to a gene. The CDR3 covers 14 residues.

V usage is TRBV6-1 and J usage is TRBJ1-1, with TRBD1 as a possible D gene (5 bases). CDR1 is MNHNS, CDR2 SASEGT, per germline. The CDR3 is made up of 15 amino acids. V was trimmed by 2 bases and J by 3 bases, leaving 13 bases between them. CDR3 amino acids: CASSERGVGYTEAFF. CDR3 bases: TGTGCCAGCAGTGAACGGGGGGTGGGATACACTGAAGCTTTCTTT.

Written as DNA, the CDR3 is TGTGCCTCCCGGGGGGGGGTTAAGCAGCCCCAGCATTTT. This translates into CASRGGVKQPQHF. This chain uses TRBV6-5 with TRBJ1-5; possibly TRBD1 for D (5 bases). Trimming shortened V by 11 bases and J by 7 bases, and 18 bases separated the two germline ends. The length of the CDR3 is 13 residues. CDR1 and CDR2 from the germline V gene are MNHEY and SVGAGI.

This chain connects TRBV7-6 to TRBJ2-7; TRBD1 matches at 8 bases. Germline CDR1 SGHVS, CDR2 FNYEAQ. The CDR3 contains 18 residues. J was trimmed by 4 bases and V by 0 bases; bases with no gene match: 14. CDR3 nucleotide sequence: TGTGCCAGCAGCTTAGCCACGCAGACAGGGGTAGGTTCGTACGAGCAGTACTTC. This codes for CASSLATQTGVGSYEQYF.

The V and J genes are TRBV4-2 and TRBJ1-2, with 8 bases that match TRBD1. The CDR3 sequence is 17 residues long. V gave up 1 base and J gave up 4 bases; unmatched junction bases: 11. Germline values: CDR1 LGHNA, CDR2 YNFKEQ. DNA of the CDR3: TGTGCCAGCAGCCAAGGTTCGGACGGACAGGGTGTCTATGGCTACACCTTC. This sequence encodes CASSQGSDGQGVYGYTF.

V usage is TRBV4-1 and J usage is TRBJ1-6; no clear D. Germline V gene lookup returns CDR1 MGHRA and CDR2 YSYEKL. V was trimmed by 0 bases and J by 5 bases, leaving 8 bases between them. This CDR3 region has 15 residues. The CDR3 nucleotides read TGCGCCAGCAGCCAAGACCGGGGAAATAATTCACCCCTCCACTTT. Translating gives CASSQDRGNNSPLHF.

The chain recombines TRBV5-6 with TRBJ1-2, with D perhaps matching TRBD1 (6 bases). Germline lookup yields CDR1 SGHDT and CDR2 YYEEEE. This CDR3 is 15 amino acids long. Trimming pared 0 bases from V and 1 base from J, leaving 10 bases between. As DNA, the CDR3 is TGTGCCAGCAGCTTGGTGACAGGCCATAACTATGGCTACACCTTC. It specifies CASSLVTGHNYGYTF.

The V call is TRBV5-4, the J call TRBJ2-7; 10 bases match TRBD2. The germline V gene has CDR1 SGHNT and CDR2 YYREEE (reference sequence). The CDR3 consists of 15 residues. V shed 0 bases, J shed 6 bases, and the junction held 6 bases outside the gene matches. The CDR3 reads CASSLERGGHGEQYF. In DNA, the CDR3 is TGTGCCAGCAGCTTGGAGCGGGGGGGCCATGGCGAGCAGTACTTC.

The chain recombines TRBV3-1 (or the pseudogene TRBV3-2) with TRBJ1-5; D is perhaps TRBD1 (6 bases). Trimming stripped 1 base from V and 3 bases from J, with 10 bases between. Germline assignment: CDR1 LGHDT and CDR2 YNNKEL (reference sequence). The CDR3 covers 15 residues. CDR3 protein: CASSQGTAYNQPQHF. The CDR3 coding sequence is TGTGCCAGCAGCCAAGGGACAGCCTACAATCAGCCCCAGCATTTT.

Regarding this clone: The junction differs from germline at one of its ends, possibly a read error. The chain couples TRBV2 to TRBJ2-1, with TRBD2 matching over 8 bases. Germline values: CDR1 SNHLY, CDR2 FYNNEI. This CDR3 is built from 16 residues. The CDR3 loop is CASSEDSGGPIREQFF. CDR3 DNA: TGTGCCAGCAGCGAAGACTCGGGGGGGCCGATACGGGAGCAGTTCTTC. The full variable domain, in which reference TRBV2 and TRBJ2-1 provide the parts outside the CDR3, is EPEVTQTPSHQVTQMGQEVILRCVPISNHLYFYWYRQILGQKVEFLVSFYNNEISEKSEIFDDQFSVERPDGSNFTLKIRSTKLEDSAMYFCASSEDSGGPIREQFFGPGTRLTVL.

The rearrangement joins TRBV19 to TRBJ1-5; no clear D. The CDR3 runs to 14 residues. V lost 2 bases and J lost 3, with 8 bases in between. Germline-derived CDR1 and CDR2 are LNHDA and SQIVND (reference sequence). The CDR3 DNA reads TGTGCCAGTAGTATATCAGGTTTCAATCAGCCCCAGCATTTT. Residues: CASSISGFNQPQHF.

On this clone: Distinct nucleotide sequences in the sample also encode this CDR3. This sequence joins TRBV20-1 and TRBJ2-7, with 8 bases lining up with TRBD2. The CDR3 contains 11 residues. Germline lookup yields CDR1 DFQATT and CDR2 SNEGSKA (reference sequence). CDR3 DNA: TGCAGCCTCACTAGCGGCCACGAGCAGTACTTC. Its translation: CSLTSGHEQYF.

The chain recombines TRBV11-2 with TRBJ2-7; 8 bases match TRBD2. Germline V gene sequence: CDR1 SGHAT, CDR2 FQNNGV. The CDR3 runs to 14 residues. The ends lost 4 bases at V and 3 bases at J; junction bases unmatched: 5. The DNA of the CDR3 is TGTGCCAGCAGCTCCACTAGCGGCCGCTACGAGCAGTACTTC. Translating it yields CASSSTSGRYEQYF.

The chain has TRBV6-5 and TRBJ1-1; TRBD1 is a possible D gene (5 bases). The V end lost 2 bases, the J end lost 1 base, and 8 bases lay between the germline ends. This CDR3 has 14 amino acids. Per germline, CDR1 MNHEY and CDR2 SVGAGI. CDR3 region: CASSYGHPNTEAFF. In DNA form, the CDR3 reads TGTGCCAGCAGTTACGGACATCCGAACACTGAAGCTTTCTTT.

The J gene is TRBJ2-1, the V gene TRBV10-2; no clear D gene. CDR3 length: 15 amino acids. The V and J ends lost 2 bases and 5 bases respectively, with 13 bases between them. CDR1 is WSHSY and CDR2 is SAAADI in the germline V gene. CDR3 DNA: TGCGCCAGCAGTGAGACAGATAAGATAAACAATGAGCAGTTCTTC. It yields the protein CASSETDKINNEQFF.

The chain employs TRBV19 and TRBJ2-5, with TRBD2 matching 9 bases. The CDR3 is 13 residues long. Germline V gene data show CDR1 as LNHDA and CDR2 as SQIVND (reference sequence). V lost 8 bases to trimming and J lost 3 bases; unmatched junction nucleotides: 4. The CDR3 is CASSGGGEETQYF. The CDR3 DNA reads TGTGCCAGTTCGGGCGGGGGGGAAGAGACCCAGTACTTC.

The table lists this clone with a few counts. Other DNA sequences in this specimen translate into the identical CDR3. The chain joins TRBV20-1 to TRBJ2-7, with D possibly matching TRBD2 (5 bases). From germline, CDR1 is DFQATT and CDR2 SNEGSKA (reference sequence). V gave up 2 bases and J gave up 5 bases, with 7 bases separating them. This CDR3 has 11 residues. This CDR3 reads CSARSGHEQYF. The DNA for the CDR3 is TGCAGTGCTAGAAGCGGCCACGAGCAGTACTTC.

This clone was observed once. J is TRBJ1-3 and V is TRBV11-2; the D gene is possibly TRBD1 (6 bases). From germline, CDR1 is SGHAT and CDR2 FQNNGV. V lost 3 bases and J 2 bases, leaving 11 bases between the germline ends. This CDR3 has 15 residues. Here the CDR3 reads CASSFRDTTGNTIYF. CDR3 coding DNA: TGTGCCAGCAGCTTCCGGGACACGACTGGAAACACCATATATTTT.

This chain links TRBV5-4 with TRBJ2-5; 7 positions agree with TRBD2. The germline CDR1 and CDR2 sequences are SGHNT and YYREEE (reference sequence). V shed 4 bases, J shed 1 base, and the junction held 7 bases outside the gene matches. The CDR3 length is 15 residues. CDR3 coding DNA: TGTGCCAGCAGCCACCCCACTAGCGCCCAAGAGACCCAGTACTTC. It yields the protein CASSHPTSAQETQYF. Full variable domain (missing parts from reference TRBV5-4 and TRBJ2-5): ETGVTQSPTHLIKTRGQQVTLRCSSQSGHNTVSWYQQALGQGPQFIFQYYREEENGRGNFPPRFSGLQFPNYSSELNVNALELDDSALYLCASSHPTSAQETQYFGPGTRLLVL.